Listed below are T cell receptor beta chains from one sample, sequenced in a study of T-cell reconstitution after alpha-beta-depleted transplantation in children. TCRdb itself ran the PCR reads through MiXCR, one entry per CDR3 protein. The sample shows hundreds of thousands of distinct CDR3 sequences, about a tenth of them seen only once. The starting material was PBMCs from the stem cell graft donor, obtained from the stem cell graft. These receptor sequences come from a human donor who donated a stem cell graft to a child with SCID. Each CDR3 is given with its conserved first and last residue. The order of the fields is CDR3 length, D gene, clone size, V gene, J gene, CDR3 DNA, CDR3 protein. A D gene is named only where the DNA matches it firmly. Some rows have no size entry. The others give once, few or many, or a class for an expanded clone.

>16|TRBD1|many|TRBV10-3|TRBJ1-2
TGTGCCACCGGGCCGGGAGGACAGGGAAGAGGCTATGGCTACACCTTC
CATGPGGQGRGYGYTF
>16|TRBD1|.|TRBV19|TRBJ2-5
TGTGCCAGTAGTCCCCCCGGGACAGGGAGGCGAGAGACCCAGTACTTC
CASSPPGTGRRETQYF
>16|TRBD1|few|TRBV5-1|TRBJ1-4
TGCGCCAGCAGCGGGTCCGGGACAGGGATTCCTGAAAAACTGTTTTTT
CASSGSGTGIPEKLFF
>13|.|few|TRBV20-1|TRBJ2-7
TGCAGTGCTAGAGATCGGGCTACCTACGAGCAGTACTTC
CSARDRATYEQYF
>14|.|few|TRBV19|TRBJ2-7
TGTGCCAGTAGTGTAACAGGACTCTCCTACGAGCAGTACTTC
CASSVTGLSYEQYF
>13|.|few|TRBV12-3/TRBV12-4|TRBJ1-2
TGTGCCAGCAGTTTGGAACATCGCTATGGCTACACCTTC
CASSLEHRYGYTF
>14|.|few|TRBV7-3|TRBJ2-2
TGTGCCAGCAGCTCAGGGGTCGGCACCGGGGAGCTGTTTTTT
CASSSGVGTGELFF
>16|.|few|TRBV12-3/TRBV12-4|TRBJ2-1
TGTGCCAGCAGTTTAACCAGCCCGAGCTCCTACAATGAGCAGTTCTTC
CASSLTSPSSYNEQFF
>15|TRBD2|.|TRBV7-6|TRBJ2-5
TGTGCCAGCAGCGAGAAGCGGGGAAGGGAAGAGACCCAGTACTTC
CASSEKRGREETQYF
>12|.|few|TRBV20-1|TRBJ2-3
TGCAGTGCTAGAGACCCGCCTGATACGCAGTATTTT
CSARDPPDTQYF